This TCR beta chain was profiled in a study of CD8+CD57+ T cells in acquired aplastic anemia. Study background: Sorting CD4+ and CD8+ cells gave DNA averaging approximately 3 ug. Whole-study findings and limits: Common to patients and controls were about 31 CD8+ CDR3 sequences.

The CDR3 has 15 amino acids. The germline V gene has CDR1 LNHDA and CDR2 SQIVND (reference sequence). Worth noting for this clonotype: Its antigen remains unidentified. Mismatch with germline at one junction end may stem from a read error.

The template for TCR beta VDJ and CDR3 sequence profiling was genomic DNA. Each CDR3 protein gets one entry after TCRdb re-called the reads with MiXCR. This table holds 250,000 to 300,000 distinct CDR3 sequences, roughly 50% found once. Source material: sorted CD4+, CD8+, or CD8+CD57+ T cells (not recorded which) from PBMCs. This TCR derives from a human donor with severe aplastic anemia or a healthy control (not recorded which). This chain links TRBV19 with TRBJ2-7; 8 bases align to TRBD1. The CDR3 here is CASSPMTGVSYERCF. The CDR3, as DNA: TGTGCCAGTAGTCCAATGACAGGGGTCTCCTACGAGCGGTGCTTC.